Listed here is a single T cell receptor (beta chain). No cognate antigen has been identified for it. There are no base qualities to consult, and no much larger clone falls within one base. The sample originates from a study of control samples from healthy donors and cancer patients (dated by TCRdb to about 2020). Cut back by 3 bases and 8 bases, the V and J ends lie 10 bases apart. CDR1 MDHEN and CDR2 SYDVKM are derived from the germline V gene. The cysteine opens and the phenylalanine closes a CDR3 of 12 amino acids. The entry retains the CDR3 DNA only, 36 bases that are in frame from base 1. Library preparation used the immunoSEQ multiplex PCR assay. TCRdb obtained this table from immuneACCESS and retained in-frame rearrangements with V and J assigned. These tables miss some clones; where compared with another copy, unresolved V genes account for less than half of the shortfall, and the remainder is unexplained. This sample lists about 95,000 clones; around four fifths were detected once. Roughly 18% of the sample is taken by the ten largest.

Recombination linked TRBV28 to TRBJ1-2; tentative D gene TRBD1, with 6 bases matching. This TCR was recovered from a man younger than 45 in good health. The sequenced sample was blood. Read as DNA, the sequence is TGTGCCAGCAGTTTTCGGGGGCACGGCTACACCTTC. Its translation reads: CASSFRGHGYTF.